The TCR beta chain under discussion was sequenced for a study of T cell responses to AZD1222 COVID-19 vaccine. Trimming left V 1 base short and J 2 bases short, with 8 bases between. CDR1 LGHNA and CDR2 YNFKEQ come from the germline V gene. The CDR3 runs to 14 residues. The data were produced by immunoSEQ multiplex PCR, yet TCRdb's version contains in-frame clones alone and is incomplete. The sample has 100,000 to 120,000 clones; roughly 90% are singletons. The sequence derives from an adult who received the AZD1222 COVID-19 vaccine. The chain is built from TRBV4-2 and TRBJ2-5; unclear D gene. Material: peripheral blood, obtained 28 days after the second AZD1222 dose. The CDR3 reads CASSQGQVQETQYF. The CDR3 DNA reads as TGTGCCAGCAGCCAAGGACAAGTGCAAGAGACCCAGTACTTC.